This passage covers 8 T cell receptor beta chains from one sample sequenced in a study of T-cell memory formation after mild COVID-19 (dated by TCRdb to the early 2020s). The library was built by means of 5' RACE. TCRdb names Illumina NovaSeq 6000 as the instrument used. The public reads were reprocessed in TCRdb via fastp at Q25 and MiXCR, keeping in-frame beta chains. Records with the same CDR3 protein are collapsed into one entry carrying the most frequent genes and DNA. This sample comprises 410,000 or so distinct CDR3 sequences, about 25% of them detected only once. Under 15% of the sample is taken by the ten largest. Source material: PBMCs or a T cell subset sorted from them (not recorded which). Receptors were obtained from an adult woman who had mild COVID-19 (a few samples of this study predate the infection). The sample titles of this study are shuffled in the database, so cell type and time point are left out; the donor was told from shared clones.

This chain joins TRBV10-3 and TRBJ1-5; tentative D call: TRBD1 (5 bases). Germline CDR1 ENHRY, CDR2 SYGVKD. The CDR3 covers 17 residues. V was pared by 0 bases and J by 1 base, with 13 bases between. The CDR3 loop is CAISESQGAGSNQPQHF. In DNA, the CDR3 is TGTGCCATCAGTGAGTCCCAAGGGGCCGGGAGCAATCAGCCCCAGCATTTT.

Ten or more counts support this clonotype. The chain recombines TRBV5-1 with TRBJ1-1; D is unresolved. The germline gives CDR1 SGHRS, CDR2 YFSETQ. CDR3 size: 13 residues. V lost 0 bases and J lost 10, with 13 bases in between. For the CDR3, the DNA is TGCGCCAGCAGCTTGGCTCTGGGCTCAGGAGCTTTCTTT. Translated, it gives CASSLALGSGAFF.

This rearrangement joins TRBV7-3 to TRBJ2-5; 10 bases match TRBD2. After removal of 4 bases from V and 3 bases from J, the junction contained 5 bases not matched to a gene. The CDR3 extends over 15 amino acids. CDR1 SGHTA and CDR2 FQGTGA come from the germline V gene. CDR3 residues: CASSSRGLAEETQYF. CDR3 DNA: TGTGCCAGCAGCTCACGTGGACTAGCGGAAGAGACCCAGTACTTC.

This clonotype was observed a few times. This chain uses TRBV7-9 with TRBJ2-3, with a tentative D call TRBD2 (6 bases). The germline gives CDR1 SEHNR, CDR2 FQNEAQ (reference sequence). The CDR3 extends over 17 amino acids. V dropped 5 bases and J dropped 2 bases, with 20 bases sitting between them. The CDR3 spells CASSPQVSSGFTDTQYF. CDR3 coding DNA: TGTGCCAGCAGCCCCCAAGTGAGTAGCGGTTTCACAGATACGCAGTATTTT.

V gene TRBV5-1 combines with J gene TRBJ2-7; D might be TRBD2 (6 bases). The CDR3 loop spans 17 amino acids. The ends were cut back, 4 bases at V and 0 bases at J, with 20 bases in the middle. Germline V CDR1 and CDR2: SGHRS, YFSETQ. This chain's CDR3 is CASSPRLMRRASYEQYF. CDR3 coding DNA: TGCGCCAGCAGCCCCCGTTTGATGCGGAGGGCCTCCTACGAGCAGTACTTC.

This chain links TRBV5-1 with TRBJ1-6; D gene ambiguous. This CDR3 region has 18 residues. V was clipped by 5 bases and J by 0 bases, with 18 bases between them. Germline V gene sequence: CDR1 SGHRS, CDR2 YFSETQ. The CDR3 DNA reads as TGCGCCAGCAGTCACGCCGGGATAGCGAGCTCCTATAATTCACCCCTCCACTTT. Translation: CASSHAGIASSYNSPLHF.

Only a few counts were recorded for this clonotype. The J gene is TRBJ1-2, the V gene TRBV6-5; D might be TRBD1 (6 bases). The CDR3 sequence is 17 residues long. With 6 bases removed from V and 0 bases from J, the gap between germline ends came to 20 bases. Germline lookup yields CDR1 MNHEY and CDR2 SVGAGI. This chain's CDR3 is CASSSQGPILTNYGYTF. The CDR3 DNA reads as TGTGCCAGCAGCTCACAGGGCCCCATCCTGACTAACTATGGCTACACCTTC.

This chain's CDR3 is CASSIGGGSYNEQFF. The CDR3 DNA reads as TGTGCCAGTAGTATAGGGGGGGGCTCCTACAATGAGCAGTTCTTC. The genes are TRBV19 and TRBJ2-1, with TRBD2 identical over 7 bases. The CDR3 loop spans 15 amino acids. Per the germline V gene, CDR1 is LNHDA and CDR2 is SQIVND (reference sequence). Unmatched junction bases numbered 0, after V lost 1 base and J lost 0 bases.